This entry lists 27 T cell receptor beta chains sequenced from one sample in a study of CD8 T cells in ankylosing spondylitis. General observations from the study: A TCR beta motif of under ten highly homologous variants appeared characteristic of ankylosing spondylitis blood.

TCRdb recomputed calls from the 5' RACE reads with MiXCR, one row per CDR3 protein. The repertoire holds around 430,000 distinct CDR3 sequences, with 15% to 20% as singletons. The antigens for these receptors are not known. Input material: blood, either unsorted or a sorted T cell fraction (not recorded which). The receptors were gathered from a male donor with ankylosing spondylitis.

In this sample, this clonotype turned up a few times. The chain is built from TRBV6-5 and TRBJ1-4; tentative D call: TRBD1 (5 bases). Germline lookup yields CDR1 MNHEY and CDR2 SVGAGI. The CDR3 has 14 amino acids. V was shortened by 0 bases and J by 8 bases, with 10 bases between the two germline ends. The CDR3 nucleotides are TGTGCCAGCAGTTACTCGTCGGGGGACGAAAAACTGTTTTTT. It translates to CASSYSSGDEKLFF.

This clonotype was counted ten times or more. The chain has TRBV12-3 or TRBV12-4 and TRBJ1-2; D gene ambiguous. This CDR3 spans 13 amino acids. With 3 bases removed from V and 2 bases from J, the gap between germline ends came to 7 bases. CDR3 residues: CASSLRRNYGYTF. The DNA of the CDR3 is TGTGCCAGCAGTTTGCGACGGAACTATGGCTACACCTTC.

The chain combines TRBV12-3 or TRBV12-4 with TRBJ2-3; 8 bases fit TRBD2. V was pared by 5 bases and J by 4 bases, with 8 bases of the junction left unmatched. CDR3 length: 15 amino acids. Here the CDR3 reads CASSPSGTRADTQYF. As DNA, the CDR3 is TGTGCCAGCAGTCCCTCCGGGACTAGGGCAGATACGCAGTATTTT.

This clonotype has more than one count but fewer than ten. The chain is built from TRBV5-1 and TRBJ2-3; TRBD1 is a possible D gene (6 bases). The germline CDR1 and CDR2 sequences are SGHRS and YFSETQ. Trimming pared 5 bases from V and 0 bases from J, leaving 10 bases between. The CDR3 runs 14 residues. The CDR3 loop is CASSGQPSTDTQYF. The CDR3 nucleotides are TGCGCCAGCAGTGGACAGCCAAGCACAGATACGCAGTATTTT.

This clonotype was detected only a few times. This sequence joins TRBV7-2 and TRBJ2-1; 9 nucleotides line up with TRBD1. In germline, CDR1 is SGHTA, CDR2 FQGNSA. The ends lost 7 bases at V and 2 bases at J; junction bases unmatched: 6. This CDR3 contains 15 residues. The CDR3 is CASTYDRGAYNEQFF. The DNA of the CDR3 is TGTGCCAGCACCTACGACAGGGGGGCCTACAATGAGCAGTTCTTC.

V and J are TRBV3-1 and TRBJ1-1, with TRBD1 matching 9 bases. After removal of 4 bases from V and 1 base from J, the junction contained 10 bases not matched to a gene. The CDR3 runs 17 residues. Germline V gives CDR1 LGHDT, CDR2 YNNKEL (reference sequence). The CDR3 DNA reads as TGTGCCAGCAGCCCCCGCCGTCCGGGACAGGGGAACACTGAAGCTTTCTTT. This gives the protein CASSPRRPGQGNTEAFF. Supplemented by reference TRBV3-1 and TRBJ1-1, the full variable domain reads DTAVSQTPKYLVTQMGNDKSIKCEQNLGHDTMYWYKQDSKKFLKIMFSYNNKELIINETVPNRFSPKSPDKAHLNLHINSLELGDSAVYFCASSPRRPGQGNTEAFFGQGTRLTVV.

This clonotype was counted between two and nine times. This sequence joins TRBV7-2 and TRBJ2-7; no clear D. This CDR3 has 14 residues. Trimming took off 3 bases at V and 0 bases at J, with 9 bases between the two ends. Germline assignment: CDR1 SGHTA and CDR2 FQGNSA. The CDR3 protein is CASSLDYSSYEQYF. The CDR3, as DNA: TGTGCCAGCAGCTTGGATTACAGCTCCTACGAGCAGTACTTC.

This clonotype was counted at least ten times. The rearrangement uses TRBV5-1 and TRBJ2-7, with TRBD2 matching 7 bases. V was clipped by 2 bases and J by 0 bases; unmatched bases: 5. The CDR3 is made up of 15 amino acids. Germline V CDR1 and CDR2: SGHRS, YFSETQ. Here the CDR3 reads CASSFTSASSYEQYF. DNA for the CDR3: TGCGCCAGCAGCTTTACTAGCGCCAGCTCCTACGAGCAGTACTTC.

This clonotype has a handful of counts. The rearrangement links TRBV7-2 to TRBJ1-2; no clear D gene. V gave up 5 bases and J gave up 4 bases, with 14 bases separating them. The CDR3 is 14 amino acids. The germline V gene has CDR1 SGHTA and CDR2 FQGNSA. CDR3 sequence (DNA): TGTGCCAGCAGCCCAGTCGGGTCAGTCTATGGCTACACCTTC. The encoded protein is CASSPVGSVYGYTF.

This clonotype was observed a few times. The chain links TRBV2 to TRBJ2-3; unclear D gene. Trimming shortened V by 6 bases and J by 0 bases, and 19 bases separated the two germline ends. Germline V gene lookup returns CDR1 SNHLY and CDR2 FYNNEI. The CDR3 is 17 amino acids. CDR3: CASSPQRIKTSTDTQYF. The CDR3 DNA sequence: TGTGCCAGCAGCCCGCAGCGAATTAAGACTAGCACAGATACGCAGTATTTT.

This clonotype came up once. V is TRBV7-8 and J is TRBJ2-5, with 11 positions matching TRBD2. Germline V gene lookup returns CDR1 SGHVS and CDR2 FQNEAQ. CDR3 length equals 16 residues. J lost 5 bases, V lost 7 bases, and 12 bases had no gene match. The DNA for the CDR3 is TGTGCCAGCAACCCGGGCGGGACTAGCGGCGTCGAGACCCAGTACTTC. As protein: CASNPGGTSGVETQYF.

The chain joins TRBV6-1 to TRBJ1-2; perhaps TRBD1 as D (5 bases). V lost 0 bases and J 8 bases, leaving 13 bases between the germline ends. Looked up from germline, CDR1 is MNHNS and CDR2 is SASEGT. The CDR3 covers 14 residues. The CDR3 here is CASSEASGQWGYTF. CDR3 sequence (DNA): TGTGCCAGCAGTGAAGCTTCGGGGCAGTGGGGCTACACCTTC.

This clonotype appeared a few times. The rearrangement joins TRBV20-1 to TRBJ2-7; maybe TRBD2 (6 bases). Looked up from germline, CDR1 is DFQATT and CDR2 is SNEGSKA (reference sequence). V was pared by 2 bases and J by 5 bases, with 7 bases between. This CDR3 is 11 amino acids long. The CDR3 here is CSARWGDEQYF. In DNA, the CDR3 is TGCAGTGCTAGATGGGGGGACGAGCAGTACTTC.

This clonotype has just a few counts. The J gene is TRBJ2-3, the V gene TRBV29-1; D call uncertain. Trimming took 4 bases from V and 2 from J, leaving 10 bases between them. The CDR3 extends over 13 amino acids. Germline CDR1 reads SQVTM; CDR2 reads ANQGSEA. For the CDR3, the DNA is TGCAGCGTTGTGACTGGGATCACAGATACGCAGTATTTT. Its translation: CSVVTGITDTQYF.

This clonotype has more than one count but fewer than ten. This chain joins TRBV7-3 and TRBJ2-1; D ambiguous. The CDR3 loop spans 16 amino acids. Deletions cut 4 bases from V and 0 bases from J, with 13 bases between. Germline lookup yields CDR1 SGHTA and CDR2 FQGTGA. The CDR3 loop reads CASSSHGASSYNEQFF. CDR3 in DNA: TGTGCCAGCAGCTCCCACGGAGCAAGCTCCTACAATGAGCAGTTCTTC.

This clonotype was observed at least ten times. J is TRBJ2-3 and V is TRBV29-1; TRBD2 might be the D (5 bases). The V end was cut by 4 bases, the J end by 3 bases, with 20 bases between. The CDR3 runs to 16 residues. Germline-derived CDR1 and CDR2 are SQVTM and ANQGSEA. Written as DNA, the CDR3 is TGCAGCGTTGTCGGTTCTCATTCTCGAGGGACAGATACGCAGTATTTT. This sequence encodes CSVVGSHSRGTDTQYF.

The chain has TRBV9 and TRBJ1-5, with D unclear. V shed 5 bases and J shed 1 base, with 16 bases lying between them. Germline CDR1 reads SGDLS; CDR2 reads YYNGEE. The CDR3 is made up of 16 amino acids. CDR3 residues: CASRRWGGSSNQPQHF. The DNA of the CDR3 is TGTGCCAGCAGACGATGGGGAGGGTCGAGCAATCAGCCCCAGCATTTT.

The rearrangement joins TRBV6-4 to TRBJ2-1; TRBD2 aligns across 9 bases. With 6 bases clipped from V and 0 bases from J, the junction kept 6 bases outside the gene matches. The germline V gene encodes CDR1 MRHNA and CDR2 SNTAGT. CDR3 length: 16 residues. DNA of the CDR3: TGTGCCAGCAGCCCGGTTAGCGGGAGCTCCTACAATGAGCAGTTCTTC. Its protein product is CASSPVSGSSYNEQFF.

The chain couples TRBV6-1 to TRBJ2-7; 10 nucleotides match TRBD1. The germline V gene has CDR1 MNHNS and CDR2 SASEGT. V gave up 11 bases and J gave up 7 bases; unmatched junction bases: 11. The CDR3 length is 13 residues. In DNA, the CDR3 is TGTGCCCGCACGGGACAGGGGTTGGGTGAGCAGTACTTC. Translation gives CARTGQGLGEQYF.

CDR3: CASSQDGREEQPQHF. CDR3 coding DNA: TGCGCCAGCAGCCAAGACGGCAGGGAAGAGCAGCCCCAGCATTTT. This chain connects TRBV4-1 to TRBJ1-5; possibly TRBD1 for D (5 bases). Trimming stripped 0 bases from V and 7 bases from J, with 13 bases between. CDR3 length: 15 residues. Germline V lookup: CDR1 MGHRA, CDR2 YSYEKL.

The chain joins TRBV20-1 to TRBJ2-1; 13 nucleotides line up with TRBD2. Trimming cost V 6 bases and J 2 bases; bases outside gene matches: 7. Germline assignment: CDR1 DFQATT and CDR2 SNEGSKA (reference sequence). The length of the CDR3 is 16 residues. This chain's CDR3 is CSAEKGTSGTYNEQFF. CDR3 nucleotides: TGCAGTGCGGAGAAAGGGACTAGCGGGACCTACAATGAGCAGTTCTTC.

The chain joins TRBV24-1 to TRBJ1-2; 9 positions agree with TRBD1. The CDR3 has 16 amino acids. The germline gives CDR1 KGHDR, CDR2 SFDVKD. Trimming took 2 bases from V and 3 from J; bases not matched to a gene: 6. In DNA form, the CDR3 reads TGTGCCACCAGTGATTCCGCCAGGGACAGGGACTATGGCTACACCTTC. Translation gives CATSDSARDRDYGYTF.

The chain employs TRBV28 and TRBJ2-7; D tentatively reads TRBD1 or TRBD2 (5 bases each). CDR1 and CDR2 (germline): MDHEN, SYDVKM. The CDR3 length is 13 residues. With 6 bases removed from V and 6 bases from J, the gap between germline ends came to 15 bases. DNA for the CDR3: TGTGCCAGCAGGAGGGACCTTACTGCCGAGCAGTACTTC. This gives the protein CASRRDLTAEQYF.

This clonotype was seen a few times. V usage is TRBV3-1 and J usage is TRBJ2-7, with D tentatively TRBD1 (6 bases). Germline loops: CDR1 LGHDT, CDR2 YNNKEL (reference sequence). The CDR3 extends over 15 amino acids. Trimming pared 4 bases from V and 2 bases from J, leaving 15 bases between. DNA for the CDR3: TGTGCCAGCAGCCGGCCCCGGGACAAGACCTACGAGCAGTACTTC. Protein: CASSRPRDKTYEQYF.

This chain connects TRBV15 to TRBJ1-1; 8 bases map to TRBD1. The CDR3 contains 15 residues. The V segment lost 0 bases and the J segment 4 bases; nucleotides outside the gene matches: 4. CDR1 LNHNV and CDR2 YYDKDF come from the germline V gene (reference sequence). The CDR3 sequence is CATSRDVTGGTEAFF. The CDR3 DNA reads TGTGCCACCAGCAGAGACGTCACAGGGGGCACTGAAGCTTTCTTT. Using reference TRBV15 and TRBJ1-1 for the parts outside the CDR3, the full variable domain is DAMVIQNPRYQVTQFGKPVTLSCSQTLNHNVMYWYQQKSSQAPKLLFHYYDKDFNNEADTPDNFQSRRPNTSFCFLDIRSPGLGDTAMYLCATSRDVTGGTEAFFGQGTRLTVV.

This clonotype was observed a few times. The CDR3 region has the DNA TGTGCCAGCAGCCGGGACACGGGACGGGCAAGCTCCTACGAGCAGTACTTC. Translating gives CASSRDTGRASSYEQYF. V gene TRBV7-2 combines with J gene TRBJ2-7; weak D call: TRBD1 (6 bases). Germline loops: CDR1 SGHTA, CDR2 FQGNSA. This CDR3 has 17 residues. Between the trimmed V and J ends, which lost 5 bases and 0 bases, there was a span of 20 bases.

In DNA, the CDR3 is TGCAGTGCTAGAGAAACGGTGGCAGATACGCAGTATTTT. This gives the protein CSARETVADTQYF. The chain combines TRBV20-1 with TRBJ2-3; the D is unclear. Germline CDR1 is DFQATT and CDR2 is SNEGSKA (reference sequence). The V end lost 0 bases, the J end lost 4 bases, and 8 bases lay between the germline ends. CDR3 length: 13 amino acids.